The rows below give T cell receptor beta chains drawn from one sample of a study of early T cells in non-severe SARS-CoV-2 infection. TCRdb re-derived calls from the 5' RACE reads in MiXCR, one entry per CDR3 protein. Of roughly 92,000 distinct CDR3 sequences in the sample, over 9.5% are singletons; the top ten hold about 4.4%. This sample comprised whole blood, obtained at baseline. Every receptor here comes from an adult who was a healthcare worker with PCR-confirmed SARS-CoV-2 infection or an uninfected control (not recorded which). The CDR3 runs from the conserved cysteine through the conserved F or W. Each record gives: CDR3 DNA, CDR3 protein, clone size, V gene, D gene, J gene. D genes are given only for firm matches. The size entry is marked missing in some rows and otherwise reads once, few, many or a size class.

CDR3 DNA: TGTGCCACCAGCAGAGCCGCTCCCCGAACGGTTCTTAATGAAAAACTGTTTTTT
CDR3 protein: CATSRAAPRTVLNEKLFF
clone size: .
V gene: TRBV15
D gene: .
J gene: TRBJ1-4

CDR3 DNA: TGTGCCAGCAGGCGGGGGCCCGGGACCCTCCACTTT
CDR3 protein: CASRRGPGTLHF
clone size: few
V gene: TRBV25-1
D gene: .
J gene: TRBJ1-6

CDR3 DNA: TGCAGTGCTAGAAAGGAGGGAAGGAGCGAGCAGTACTTC
CDR3 protein: CSARKEGRSEQYF
clone size: .
V gene: TRBV20-1
D gene: .
J gene: TRBJ2-7

CDR3 DNA: TGTGCCAGCAGAACCTACACAGATACGCAGTATTTT
CDR3 protein: CASRTYTDTQYF
clone size: .
V gene: TRBV6-5
D gene: .
J gene: TRBJ2-3

CDR3 DNA: TGTGCCAGCAGCAAAGCAACAGGGTTGGGCTACGAGCAGTACTTC
CDR3 protein: CASSKATGLGYEQYF
clone size: .
V gene: TRBV6-1
D gene: .
J gene: TRBJ2-7

CDR3 DNA: TGCAGTGCTCGGCCATATCGGACTAGCGGGAGGAGGACAGATACGCAGTATTTT
CDR3 protein: CSARPYRTSGRRTDTQYF
clone size: .
V gene: TRBV20-1
D gene: TRBD2
J gene: TRBJ2-3

CDR3 DNA: TGCGCCAGCAGCTTAACCCCGCAGTACGAGAATGAGCAGTTCTTC
CDR3 protein: CASSLTPQYENEQFF
clone size: many
V gene: TRBV5-1
D gene: .
J gene: TRBJ2-1

CDR3 DNA: TGCAGTGCTCCTCTAAGGGAGGCCGGGGAGCTGTTTTTT
CDR3 protein: CSAPLREAGELFF
clone size: .
V gene: TRBV20-1
D gene: .
J gene: TRBJ2-2

CDR3 DNA: TGTGCCAGCAGCTCCCGAACAGACAGGGGGGAGACCCAGTACTTC
CDR3 protein: CASSSRTDRGETQYF
clone size: few
V gene: TRBV7-2
D gene: TRBD1
J gene: TRBJ2-5

CDR3 DNA: TGTGCCAGCAGTTTCTCGGGAGGGCCGGACACCGGGGAGCTGTTTTTT
CDR3 protein: CASSFSGGPDTGELFF
clone size: many
V gene: TRBV12-3/TRBV12-4
D gene: TRBD2
J gene: TRBJ2-2

CDR3 DNA: TGTGCCAGCAGCGATACAGGGGGCCATCAGCCCCAGCATTTT
CDR3 protein: CASSDTGGHQPQHF
clone size: .
V gene: TRBV2
D gene: TRBD1
J gene: TRBJ1-5

CDR3 DNA: TGTGCCAGCAGCCAGGAATTCAGCACAGATACGCAGTATTTT
CDR3 protein: CASSQEFSTDTQYF
clone size: few
V gene: TRBV3-1
D gene: .
J gene: TRBJ2-3

CDR3 DNA: TGTGCCAGCAGCGCTTACGTCGCGCCTGCTGGGGCCAACGTCCTGACTTTC
CDR3 protein: CASSAYVAPAGANVLTF
clone size: few
V gene: TRBV11-2
D gene: .
J gene: TRBJ2-6

CDR3 DNA: TGTGCCAGCAGAGGACAGGCCATGAACACTGAAGCTTTCTTT
CDR3 protein: CASRGQAMNTEAFF
clone size: .
V gene: TRBV12-3/TRBV12-4
D gene: TRBD1
J gene: TRBJ1-1

CDR3 DNA: TGCGCCAGCAGCGCGGGACAGAACTATGGCTACACCTTC
CDR3 protein: CASSAGQNYGYTF
clone size: few
V gene: TRBV5-1
D gene: TRBD1
J gene: TRBJ1-2

CDR3 DNA: TGCAGCGCCAGACGAGAGGGGCGGGAGACCCAGTACTTC
CDR3 protein: CSARREGRETQYF
clone size: few
V gene: TRBV29-1
D gene: .
J gene: TRBJ2-5

CDR3 DNA: TGTGGAGCCCGGAGGGGCCCCTACAATGAGCAGTTCTTC
CDR3 protein: CGARRGPYNEQFF
clone size: .
V gene: TRBV27
D gene: .
J gene: TRBJ2-1

CDR3 DNA: TGTGCCAGCAGCTTAGTTCCTAGCGGGGGGGACACAGATACGCAGTATTTT
CDR3 protein: CASSLVPSGGDTDTQYF
clone size: many
V gene: TRBV7-6
D gene: TRBD2
J gene: TRBJ2-3

CDR3 DNA: TGCAGTGCCCTTCGACAGGGGATCACAGATACGCAGTATTTT
CDR3 protein: CSALRQGITDTQYF
clone size: .
V gene: TRBV20-1
D gene: TRBD1
J gene: TRBJ2-3

CDR3 DNA: TGTGCTAGCAGCTTATCCGGGGACTCAGATACGCAGTATTTT
CDR3 protein: CASSLSGDSDTQYF
clone size: .
V gene: TRBV7-7
D gene: .
J gene: TRBJ2-3

CDR3 DNA: TGCAGTGCTCACAGGGCCGCTTTCTTT
CDR3 protein: CSAHRAAFF
clone size: .
V gene: TRBV20-1
D gene: .
J gene: TRBJ1-1

CDR3 DNA: TGCAGTGCTAGAGATCGAGGTCGGAGCGGGCCCCACTACAATGAGCAGTTCTTC
CDR3 protein: CSARDRGRSGPHYNEQFF
clone size: .
V gene: TRBV20-1
D gene: .
J gene: TRBJ2-1

CDR3 DNA: TGTGCCAGTACCGCCCTGAAGGCTCTCTCTGGGGCCAACGTCCTGACTTTC
CDR3 protein: CASTALKALSGANVLTF
clone size: many
V gene: TRBV19
D gene: .
J gene: TRBJ2-6

CDR3 DNA: TGTGCCAGCAGTTTAGACAGGGCAATTAATTCACCCCTCCACTTT
CDR3 protein: CASSLDRAINSPLHF
clone size: .
V gene: TRBV12-3/TRBV12-4
D gene: .
J gene: TRBJ1-6

CDR3 DNA: TGCAGTGCTAACGGGCGAAACACCGGGGAGCTGTTTTTT
CDR3 protein: CSANGRNTGELFF
clone size: many
V gene: TRBV20-1
D gene: .
J gene: TRBJ2-2

CDR3 DNA: TGCAGTGGACGTGGACAGGGAAACTATGGCTACACCTTC
CDR3 protein: CSGRGQGNYGYTF
clone size: .
V gene: TRBV20-1
D gene: TRBD1
J gene: TRBJ1-2

CDR3 DNA: TGTGCCAGCAGAACCTCCGGGACAGTCTACGAGCAGTACTTC
CDR3 protein: CASRTSGTVYEQYF
clone size: few
V gene: TRBV28
D gene: TRBD1
J gene: TRBJ2-7

CDR3 DNA: TGTGCCAGCAGCACAGATGGGCCAGCAAGAGATACGCAGTATTTT
CDR3 protein: CASSTDGPARDTQYF
clone size: .
V gene: TRBV11-3
D gene: .
J gene: TRBJ2-3

CDR3 DNA: TGTGCCATCAGGGATAGCGGGAGCACGACCTACAATGAGCAGTTCTTC
CDR3 protein: CAIRDSGSTTYNEQFF
clone size: few
V gene: TRBV10-3
D gene: TRBD2
J gene: TRBJ2-1

CDR3 DNA: TGCAGCGTTGCGGGACACTCCGCCTCTGGGGCCAACGTCCTGACTTTC
CDR3 protein: CSVAGHSASGANVLTF
clone size: .
V gene: TRBV29-1
D gene: .
J gene: TRBJ2-6

CDR3 DNA: TGTGCCAGCAGCCAAATACAGGGGGCTGATGGCTACACCTTC
CDR3 protein: CASSQIQGADGYTF
clone size: .
V gene: TRBV3-1
D gene: TRBD1
J gene: TRBJ1-2

CDR3 DNA: TGTGCCACCAGTGACACTAGACTAGGTGCGGGGGATACGCAGTATTTT
CDR3 protein: CATSDTRLGAGDTQYF
clone size: few
V gene: TRBV24-1
D gene: .
J gene: TRBJ2-3

CDR3 DNA: TGCAGCGTTTCCACAGGGGCCACTGAAGCTTTCTTT
CDR3 protein: CSVSTGATEAFF
clone size: few
V gene: TRBV29-1
D gene: TRBD1
J gene: TRBJ1-1

CDR3 DNA: TGTGCCAGCAGCTTCCGTACAGGCGGTGGCACAGATACGCAGTATTTT
CDR3 protein: CASSFRTGGGTDTQYF
clone size: .
V gene: TRBV7-3
D gene: .
J gene: TRBJ2-3

CDR3 DNA: TGTGCCAGCAGGCCCCACCCCCTGGGCACTGAAGCTTTCTTT
CDR3 protein: CASRPHPLGTEAFF
clone size: many
V gene: TRBV28
D gene: .
J gene: TRBJ1-1

CDR3 DNA: TGTGCCAGCAGCCAAGTAACGGGAGCGAGCACCGGGGAGCTGTTTTTT
CDR3 protein: CASSQVTGASTGELFF
clone size: .
V gene: TRBV14
D gene: .
J gene: TRBJ2-2

CDR3 DNA: TGCAGCGTGGACGAAAGCACAGATACGCAGTATTTT
CDR3 protein: CSVDESTDTQYF
clone size: few
V gene: TRBV29-1
D gene: .
J gene: TRBJ2-3

CDR3 DNA: TGTGCCAGCAGTTTTCTATCCCCGAGGAGTCGGAACACCGGGGAGCTGTTTTTT
CDR3 protein: CASSFLSPRSRNTGELFF
clone size: many
V gene: TRBV28
D gene: .
J gene: TRBJ2-2

CDR3 DNA: TGTGCTAGTGCCAGGGGACAGGGGCAAGAGACCCAGTACTTC
CDR3 protein: CASARGQGQETQYF
clone size: .
V gene: TRBV12-5
D gene: TRBD1
J gene: TRBJ2-5

CDR3 DNA: TGTGCCAGCAGCTTAGGTCCACCCCCCCCAAAGTACTTC
CDR3 protein: CASSLGPPPPKYF
clone size: few
V gene: TRBV11-2
D gene: .
J gene: TRBJ2-4

CDR3 DNA: TGCAGCGTTGCTGGGGACAATAAAATGAACACTGAAGCTTTCTTT
CDR3 protein: CSVAGDNKMNTEAFF
clone size: .
V gene: TRBV29-1
D gene: .
J gene: TRBJ1-1

CDR3 DNA: TGTGCCAGCAGCTTAATCCCTCGCGGGAGCGACACCGGGGAGCTGTTTTTT
CDR3 protein: CASSLIPRGSDTGELFF
clone size: .
V gene: TRBV7-6
D gene: TRBD2
J gene: TRBJ2-2

CDR3 DNA: TGTGCCAGCAGCTTACCCCCCGGTGCCCAACAGTTCTTC
CDR3 protein: CASSLPPGAQQFF
clone size: .
V gene: TRBV11-2
D gene: .
J gene: TRBJ2-1

CDR3 DNA: TGCGCCAGCAGTCAAACAGGGATGAACTATGGCTACACCTTC
CDR3 protein: CASSQTGMNYGYTF
clone size: .
V gene: TRBV10-1
D gene: .
J gene: TRBJ1-2

CDR3 DNA: TGTGCCAGCAGTCACCCGGACACTAGAAAAGCTTTCTTT
CDR3 protein: CASSHPDTRKAFF
clone size: few
V gene: TRBV6-5
D gene: .
J gene: TRBJ1-1

CDR3 DNA: TGTGCCAGCAGCGGAATAGCGGGACCTGGCACAGATACGCAGTATTTT
CDR3 protein: CASSGIAGPGTDTQYF
clone size: few
V gene: TRBV9
D gene: TRBD2
J gene: TRBJ2-3

CDR3 DNA: TGTGCCAGCAGTCGGGGACGGGATGAGCAGTTCTTC
CDR3 protein: CASSRGRDEQFF
clone size: few
V gene: TRBV12-3/TRBV12-4
D gene: .
J gene: TRBJ2-1